Listed below are T cell receptor beta chains from one sample, sequenced in a study of glioma-infiltrating T cells after dendritic cell vaccination. Data came from immunoSEQ multiplex PCR; TCRdb stores just in-frame clones and leaves some out. This table has about 67,000 clones, around 81% appearing once. The sequenced sample was blood, obtained before dendritic cell vaccination. These receptors all come from a human donor with glioblastoma. Each CDR3 is given without its conserved first and last residue. Fields, in order: J gene, CDR3 length, V gene, CDR3 protein.

>TRBJ1-2|12|TRBV2
ASSVRGAGDGYT
>TRBJ2-3|14|TRBV4-3
ASSQGNRGGTDTQY
>TRBJ1-5|14|TRBV7-8
ASSLVPRDRGQPQH
>TRBJ2-3|16|TRBV5-5
ASSLAAGLADSTDTQY
>TRBJ1-4|13|TRBV6-5
ASRLDRGTNEKLF
>TRBJ2-1|11|TRBV5-1
ASSLGGDNEQF
>TRBJ1-5|12|TRBV15
ATSRLGGNQPQH
>TRBJ1-1|13|TRBV19
ASSIGDTGSSEAF
>TRBJ2-5|13|TRBV18
ASSPRGGARETQY
>TRBJ2-1|13|TRBV11-3
ASSLEGGPGNEQF
>TRBJ1-1|14|TRBV9
ASSRTSDRGRTEAF
>TRBJ1-4|14|TRBV4-1
ASSQEFGGADEKLF
>TRBJ2-3|11|TRBV4-1
ASSQQSTDTQY
>TRBJ2-1|13|TRBV7-3
ASSLSPNGFNEQF
>TRBJ1-2|11|TRBV19
AIGTGKDYGYT
>TRBJ2-2|13|TRBV5-1
ASSLVGEHTGELF
>TRBJ2-3|16|TRBV7-9
ASSLPFRLAGLKDTQY
>TRBJ2-5|15|TRBV10-1
ASSELAGGLNQETQY
>TRBJ1-6|13|TRBV7-8
ASSLVTGPGSPLH
>TRBJ1-1|9|TRBV6-5
ATETTTKAF
>TRBJ1-2|14|TRBV30
AWSVLRTGGSYGYT
>TRBJ2-5|9|TRBV2
ASTGLETQY
>TRBJ1-1|10|TRBV10-3
ATAEANTEAF
>TRBJ2-5|15|TRBV2
ASSGSTSGGAQETQY
>TRBJ2-7|12|TRBV2
ASSDQGSSYEQY
>TRBJ1-2|12|TRBV7-2
ASSSNAGDYGYT
>TRBJ1-5|12|TRBV27
ASSLGPDNQPQH
>TRBJ1-2|11|TRBV6-1
ASRDNRAHGYT
>TRBJ2-1|11|TRBV7-9
ASGGGSYNEQF
>TRBJ1-2|13|TRBV11-2
ASSRNIQTNYGYT
>TRBJ1-4|13|TRBV11-2
ASRHVGDSNEKLF
>TRBJ1-1|12|TRBV7-3
ASSPGAGNTEAF
>TRBJ1-5|12|TRBV30
AWGGQGEYQPQH
>TRBJ2-5|13|TRBV6-6
ASGPPGQNGETQY
>TRBJ1-4|13|TRBV9
ASSVGGTGNEKLF
>TRBJ1-1|13|TRBV5-4
ASSNKKTGGPEAF
>TRBJ2-7|13|TRBV4-1
ASSQGLARSYEQY
>TRBJ2-4|13|TRBV7-9
ASSFEELAKNIQY
>TRBJ2-3|9|TRBV20-1
SAGPTDTQY
>TRBJ2-7|13|TRBV7-2
ASSLGSGNNYEQY
>TRBJ2-7|13|TRBV5-1
ASSLGGGLTYEQY
>TRBJ2-3|11|TRBV2
ASKAGRTDTQY
>TRBJ2-3|15|TRBV7-8
ASSLRPGDLSTDTQY
>TRBJ1-5|11|TRBV5-5
ASSLGRGRPQH
>TRBJ2-1|11|TRBV2
ASGHLRANEQF
>TRBJ2-2|13|TRBV30
AWTLGGVDTGELF
>TRBJ1-2|13|TRBV2
ASSADRGLGYGYT
>TRBJ1-5|13|TRBV27
ASSAGTGVMRPQH
>TRBJ1-5|13|TRBV9
ASSSDGNSNQPQH
>TRBJ2-1|14|TRBV7-6
ASTPQGQTSADEQF
>TRBJ2-1|12|TRBV5-1
ASSLSQSYNEQF
>TRBJ2-5|12|TRBV5-1
ASSLGTSSETQY
>TRBJ2-3|13|TRBV19
ASSPGQEMGDTQY